This TCR beta chain was retrieved from a study of chemoradiotherapy in HPV16-positive cancers. Study background: Candidate HPV-specific T-cell clones and common TCR motifs came from functional assays in a couple of HPV16-positive patients.

Between the trimmed V and J ends, which lost 1 base and 1 base, there was a span of 10 bases. The CDR3 totals 15 residues. Germline CDR1 MNHEY, CDR2 SMNVEV (reference sequence). Repeated repertoire sampling spanned the course of chemoradiotherapy. Repertoires were generated with immunoSEQ multiplex PCR, while TCRdb's copy carries only in-frame clones and drops some. The data show 4,000 to 5,000 clones, around 94% seen once. The chain combines TRBV27 with TRBJ1-1, with TRBD1 as a possible D gene (5 bases). Sampling was performed from a patient who underwent chemoradiotherapy. This clonotype was obtained from a human donor with HPV-associated anogenital cancer. For the CDR3, the DNA is TGTGCCAGCAGTTTATTAGGGGTCGGGAACACTGAAGCTTTCTTT. The encoded protein is CASSLLGVGNTEAFF.